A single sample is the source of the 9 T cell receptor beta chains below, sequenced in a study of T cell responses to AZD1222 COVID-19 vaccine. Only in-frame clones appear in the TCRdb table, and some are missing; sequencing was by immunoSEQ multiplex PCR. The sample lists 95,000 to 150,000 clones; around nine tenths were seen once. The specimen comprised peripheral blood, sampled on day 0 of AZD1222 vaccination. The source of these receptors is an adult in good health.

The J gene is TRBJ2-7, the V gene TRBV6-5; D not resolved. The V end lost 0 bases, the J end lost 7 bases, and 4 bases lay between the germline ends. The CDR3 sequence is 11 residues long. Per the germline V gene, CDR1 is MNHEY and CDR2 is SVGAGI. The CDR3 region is CASSYSGEQYF. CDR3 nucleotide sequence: TGTGCCAGCAGTTACTCGGGGGAGCAGTACTTC.

The CDR3 region is CASSPMGRGLVNQPQHF. Here the CDR3 DNA reads TGTGCCAGCTCACCCATGGGAAGGGGGCTAGTTAATCAGCCCCAGCATTTT. This chain links TRBV18 with TRBJ1-5; 7 bases line up with TRBD1. This CDR3 has 17 amino acids. V was pared by 3 bases and J by 4 bases, with 12 bases of the junction left unmatched. CDR1 is KGHSH, CDR2 LQKENI, per germline. Variable domain in full (rest from reference TRBV18 and TRBJ1-5): NAGVMQNPRHLVRRRGQEARLRCSPMKGHSHVYWYRQLPEEGLKFMVYLQKENIIDESGMPKERFSAEFPKEGPSILRIQQVVRGDSAAYFCASSPMGRGLVNQPQHFGDGTRLSIL.

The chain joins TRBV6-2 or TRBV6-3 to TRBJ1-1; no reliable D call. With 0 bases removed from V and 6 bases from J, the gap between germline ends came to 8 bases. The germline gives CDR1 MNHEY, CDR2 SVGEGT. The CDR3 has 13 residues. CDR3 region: CASSYSVEAEAFF. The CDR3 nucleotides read TGTGCCAGCAGTTACTCAGTGGAGGCTGAAGCTTTCTTT.

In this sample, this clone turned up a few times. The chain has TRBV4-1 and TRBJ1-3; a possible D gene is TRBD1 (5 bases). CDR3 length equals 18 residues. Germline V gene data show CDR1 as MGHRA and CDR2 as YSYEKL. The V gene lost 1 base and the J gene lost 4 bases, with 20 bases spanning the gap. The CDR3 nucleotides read TGCGCCAGCAGCCAAGGGCTGGGGGTGGAAAGGGCCGGAAACACCATATATTTT. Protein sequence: CASSQGLGVERAGNTIYF.

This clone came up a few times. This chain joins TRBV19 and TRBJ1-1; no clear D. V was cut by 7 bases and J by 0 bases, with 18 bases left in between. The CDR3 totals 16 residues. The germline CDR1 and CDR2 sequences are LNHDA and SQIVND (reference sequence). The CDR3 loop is CASNYFPVSMNTEAFF. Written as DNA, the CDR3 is TGTGCCAGTAATTACTTCCCGGTATCCATGAACACTGAAGCTTTCTTT.

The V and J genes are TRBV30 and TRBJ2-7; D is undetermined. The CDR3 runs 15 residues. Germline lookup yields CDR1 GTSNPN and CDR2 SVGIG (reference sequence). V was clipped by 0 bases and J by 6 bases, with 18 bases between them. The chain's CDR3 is CAWSVHPPLVGEQYF. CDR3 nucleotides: TGTGCCTGGAGTGTACACCCGCCGTTGGTAGGCGAGCAGTACTTC.

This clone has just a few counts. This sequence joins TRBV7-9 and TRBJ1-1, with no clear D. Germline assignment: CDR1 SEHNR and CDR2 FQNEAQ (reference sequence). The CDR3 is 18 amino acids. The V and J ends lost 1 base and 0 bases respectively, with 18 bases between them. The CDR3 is CASSLEAMPGSMNTEAFF. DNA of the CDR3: TGTGCCAGCAGCTTAGAGGCCATGCCAGGTAGCATGAACACTGAAGCTTTCTTT.

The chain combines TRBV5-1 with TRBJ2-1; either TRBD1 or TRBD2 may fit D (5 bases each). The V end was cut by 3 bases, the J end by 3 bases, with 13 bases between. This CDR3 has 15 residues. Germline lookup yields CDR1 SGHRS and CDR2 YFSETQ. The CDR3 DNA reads TGCGCCAGCAGCTCGAGGGGTGGGGACTACAATGAGCAGTTCTTC. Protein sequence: CASSSRGGDYNEQFF. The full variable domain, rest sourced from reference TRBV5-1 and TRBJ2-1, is KAGVTQTPRYLIKTRGQQVTLSCSPISGHRSVSWYQQTPGQGLQFLFEYFSETQRNKGNFPGRFSGRQFSNSRSEMNVSTLELGDSALYLCASSSRGGDYNEQFFGPGTRLTVL.

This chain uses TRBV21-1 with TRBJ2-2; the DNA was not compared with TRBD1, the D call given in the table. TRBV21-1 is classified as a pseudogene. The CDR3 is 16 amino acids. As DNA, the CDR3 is TGTGCCAGCAGCCGTCGGACAGGGGAGAACACCGGGGAGCTGTTTTTT. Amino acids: CASSRRTGENTGELFF.